Each of the 5 T cell receptor beta chains below was sequenced from the same sample in a study of shared clonotypes between healthy human individuals. The data were produced by immunoSEQ multiplex PCR, yet TCRdb's version contains in-frame clones alone and is incomplete. The sample has some 500,000 clones; 90% to 97% are singletons. The sequenced material came from naive CD4+ T cells sorted from blood. Regarding subset: CD45RA+ positively selected. The source of these receptors is a woman aged 30 to 39 in good health.

V gene TRBV6-1 combines with J gene TRBJ2-2; D gene uncertain. Deletions cut 2 bases from V and 0 bases from J, with 10 bases between. Per the germline V gene, CDR1 is MNHNS and CDR2 is SASEGT. CDR3 length equals 16 residues. CDR3 region: CASSELVRSNTGELFF. CDR3 nucleotide sequence: TGTGCCAGCAGTGAACTGGTCAGGTCGAACACCGGGGAGCTGTTTTTT.

On this clone itself: Other DNA sequences in this sample translate to the same CDR3. The chain has TRBV7-9 and TRBJ1-1, with D uncertain. Looked up from germline, CDR1 is SEHNR and CDR2 is FQNEAQ (reference sequence). The CDR3 is 11 amino acids. The ends were cut back, 3 bases at V and 5 bases at J, with 4 bases in the middle. The CDR3 DNA reads TGTGCCAGCAGCTTGGGGACTGAAGCTTTCTTT. Translating gives CASSLGTEAFF.

This clone was observed a few times. This chain joins TRBV12-5 and TRBJ1-5; D perhaps matches TRBD1 (6 bases). The germline gives CDR1 LGHNT, CDR2 FRNRAP. The CDR3 loop spans 11 amino acids. This CDR3 reads CANQGSQPQHF. The CDR3 DNA reads TGTGCCAACCAGGGGAGTCAGCCCCAGCATTTT.

The rearrangement joins TRBV28 to TRBJ2-5, with TRBD1 as a possible D gene (5 bases). Trimming cost V 5 bases and J 2 bases, with 12 bases left between them. From germline, CDR1 is MDHEN and CDR2 SYDVKM. The CDR3 totals 14 residues. In nucleotides, the CDR3 is TGTGCCAGCAGTCTACCTACAGGACAAGAGACCCAGTACTTC. This codes for CASSLPTGQETQYF. Using reference TRBV28 and TRBJ2-5 for the parts outside the CDR3, the full variable domain is DVKVTQSSRYLVKRTGEKVFLECVQDMDHENMFWYRQDPGLGLRLIYFSYDVKMKEKGDIPEGYSVSREKKERFSLILESASTNQTSMYLCASSLPTGQETQYFGPGTRLLVL.

The chain links TRBV18 to TRBJ2-1; D might be TRBD2 (6 bases). The CDR3 length is 16 residues. V lost 0 bases, J lost 4 bases, and 13 bases lay in between. Germline CDR1 reads KGHSH; CDR2 reads LQKENI. The CDR3 coding sequence is TGTGCCAGCTCACCACCTAAGGGACTCGCTTACAATGAGCAGTTCTTC. Protein product: CASSPPKGLAYNEQFF.